This T cell receptor (beta chain) was identified in a study of shared clonotypes between healthy human individuals. Study conclusions and caveats: An anticipated effect of sequencing depth on clonotype sharing among donors was recognized. A limitation of the genetic and exposure-history diversity represented arose from few donors.

Data came from immunoSEQ multiplex PCR; TCRdb stores just in-frame clones and leaves some out. The sample consists of around 100,000 clones, less than 75% of them appearing once. The V gene's germline CDR1 is MRHNA and CDR2 SNTAGT. The CDR3 is made up of 15 amino acids. A word on this clone: Its specificity is not known. This likely stems from a read error, as it lies one base from a far larger clone.

Material for sequencing was memory CD8+ T cells sorted from blood. As to subset: CD45RO+ cells pooled with CCR7-negative TemRA cells. The sequence was obtained from a woman in her twenties or thirties in good health. This chain uses TRBV6-4 with TRBJ2-3; TRBD2 matches at 8 bases. The CDR3 region has the DNA TGTGCCAGCAGTAACTCTAGCGGGAGCACAGATACGCAGTATTTT. Translated: CASSNSSGSTDTQYF.